These T cell receptor beta chains were read from a single sample in a study of early T cells in non-severe SARS-CoV-2 infection. Using its own MiXCR run on the 5' RACE reads, TCRdb lists one record per CDR3 protein. Of about 48,000 distinct CDR3 sequences in the sample, approximately 8.1% were seen once. The material sequenced was whole blood. These receptors all come from an adult who was a healthcare worker with PCR-confirmed SARS-CoV-2 infection or an uninfected control (not recorded which). The CDR3 runs from the conserved cysteine through the conserved F or W. The order of the fields is D gene, J gene, clone size, V gene, CDR3 DNA, CDR3 protein. The D gene is left open where the match is weak. Size values are once, few and many counts, or a class for expanded clones, and some rows have none.

>TRBD1|TRBJ2-1|many|TRBV25-1
TGTGCCAGCAGTACAACAGGGGGCTACAATGAGCAGTTCTTC
CASSTTGGYNEQFF
>TRBD1|TRBJ2-3|many|TRBV10-3
TGTGCCATCAGTGCGGGACAGGGAATTACCACAGATACGCAGTATTTT
CAISAGQGITTDTQYF
>TRBD1|TRBJ1-6|.|TRBV5-1
TGCGCCAGCAGCTTGGGTTACGGGACAGGGGAGTCACCCCTCCACTTT
CASSLGYGTGESPLHF
>.|TRBJ1-4|few|TRBV3-1
TGTGCCAGCAGCCAAGGGACCGGCCCAAATGAAAAACTGTTTTTT
CASSQGTGPNEKLFF
>.|TRBJ2-7|few|TRBV11-3
TGTGCCAGCAGCCTATCTGGGAGGAACTACGAGCAGTACTTC
CASSLSGRNYEQYF
>.|TRBJ1-4|few|TRBV12-2
TGTGCAAGTCGCTGTCGGGGGACAGCCTACCCCCCACTGTTTTTT
CASRCRGTAYPPLFF
>.|TRBJ2-1|many|TRBV12-3/TRBV12-4
TGTGCCAGCAGTTTTTACAATGAGCAGTTCTTC
CASSFYNEQFF
>TRBD1|TRBJ1-4|many|TRBV12-3/TRBV12-4
TGTGCCAGCAGCAAAGGACAGGTTAATAATGAAAAACTGTTTTTT
CASSKGQVNNEKLFF
>TRBD2|TRBJ2-5|many|TRBV20-1
TGCAGTGCTAGACGAGCGGGGGTATTCCAAGAGACCCAGTACTTC
CSARRAGVFQETQYF
>TRBD1|TRBJ1-2|.|TRBV7-2
TGTGCCAGCAGCTTGTTCGGGACAGGGGGATTCTATGGCTACACCTTC
CASSLFGTGGFYGYTF
>TRBD2|TRBJ2-1|many|TRBV10-3
TGTGCCATTGCGGGGGAACTACAAACGGTCTACAATGAGCAGTTCTTC
CAIAGELQTVYNEQFF
>TRBD1|TRBJ1-2|many|TRBV30
TGTGCCTGGAGCTCGGGACAGTATGGCTACACCTTC
CAWSSGQYGYTF
>TRBD2|TRBJ2-1|.|TRBV6-2/TRBV6-3
TGTGCCAGCAGTCCCCACGGCGGGAGCTCCTACAATGAGCAGTTCTTC
CASSPHGGSSYNEQFF
>TRBD1|TRBJ1-6|many|TRBV18
TGTGCCAGCTCTCAGGACAGGGGAGGTTCACCCCTCCACTTT
CASSQDRGGSPLHF
>TRBD1|TRBJ2-7|many|TRBV20-1
TGCAGTTACTCTCCCGGGACAGGGACCTACGAGCAGTACTTC
CSYSPGTGTYEQYF
>.|TRBJ1-2|.|TRBV19
TGTGCCAGTAGTATAACGGCCCTAAATAACTATGGCTACACCTTC
CASSITALNNYGYTF
>TRBD2|TRBJ2-7|many|TRBV2
TGTGCCAGTTTTCCTCCCAGGGCAGGGAGGGATAGCGAGCAGTACTTC
CASFPPRAGRDSEQYF
>.|TRBJ2-4|many|TRBV20-1
TGCAGTGCCAGGGCCTCGATAGCCAAAAACATTCAGTACTTC
CSARASIAKNIQYF
>TRBD1|TRBJ2-4|few|TRBV20-1
TGCAGTGCTAGAGAGGGGACAGGCGGAAACATTCAGTACTTC
CSAREGTGGNIQYF
>TRBD2|TRBJ2-1|.|TRBV28
TGTGCCAGCATCAGCGGGGCCTACAATGAGCAGTTCTTC
CASISGAYNEQFF
>TRBD2|TRBJ2-1|many|TRBV6-4
TGTGCCAGCAGTGATAAAGCGGGGGATTACAATGAGCAGTTCTTC
CASSDKAGDYNEQFF
>TRBD1|TRBJ2-3|few|TRBV24-1
TGTGCCACCAGTGATTCCGCTGGGACAGGGACAGATACGCAGTATTTT
CATSDSAGTGTDTQYF
>.|TRBJ2-3|.|TRBV19
TGTGCCAGTAGTATAGGGGCGGGGGCGCGTACAGATACGCAGTATTTT
CASSIGAGARTDTQYF
>.|TRBJ1-6|.|TRBV5-6
TGTGCCAGCAGCTTTTCCGCTGGGAATTCACCCCTCCACTTT
CASSFSAGNSPLHF
>.|TRBJ2-1|few|TRBV5-1
TGCGCCAGCAGCCTAGGGGTTACCTACTACAATGAGCAGTTCTTC
CASSLGVTYYNEQFF
>TRBD2|TRBJ2-5|many|TRBV2
TGTGCCAGCAGTGCCCGGGGACTAGACCCAGAGACCCAGTACTTC
CASSARGLDPETQYF
>.|TRBJ1-6|.|TRBV4-2
TGTGCCAGCAGCCAAGAGGAGGGTAGCGGTTCACCCCTCCACTTT
CASSQEEGSGSPLHF
>TRBD1|TRBJ1-6|many|TRBV12-3/TRBV12-4
TGTGCCAGCAGTCATGACAGGGATTATAATTCACCCCTCCACTTT
CASSHDRDYNSPLHF
>.|TRBJ1-1|.|TRBV29-1
TGCAGCGTGGTGAGGACATCGAACACTGAAGCTTTCTTT
CSVVRTSNTEAFF
>.|TRBJ2-7|many|TRBV10-3
TGTGCCATCAGTGGGGGGCAGGGGTCCTACGAGCAGTACTTC
CAISGGQGSYEQYF
>.|TRBJ2-7|.|TRBV7-2
TGTGCCAGCAGCCGATACTATGAGCAGTACTTC
CASSRYYEQYF
>.|TRBJ2-7|many|TRBV6-2/TRBV6-3
TGTGCCAGCAGTTACCCCTCTTGGGAACTTATTGGCTACGAGCAGTACTTC
CASSYPSWELIGYEQYF
>TRBD1|TRBJ2-7|.|TRBV20-1
TGCAGTGCCACGGACAGGATCTCCTACGAGCAGTACTTC
CSATDRISYEQYF
>TRBD2|TRBJ2-1|many|TRBV5-5
TGTGCCAGCAGCTTCGGGGGGGCCACCTACAATGAGCAGTTCTTC
CASSFGGATYNEQFF
>TRBD1|TRBJ2-3|.|TRBV20-1
TGCAGTGCTAGACCGACGGGACAGGCCTCCGATACGCAGTATTTT
CSARPTGQASDTQYF
>.|TRBJ1-4|many|TRBV29-1
TGCAGCGTGGGACATTGGGATGATGAAAAACTGTTTTTT
CSVGHWDDEKLFF
>TRBD1|TRBJ1-6|many|TRBV9
TGTGCCAGCAGCCGGGGACAGGATAATTCACCCCTCCACTTT
CASSRGQDNSPLHF
>.|TRBJ1-2|many|TRBV12-3/TRBV12-4
TGTGCCAGCAGTTTCTCAGGGAAGGGATATGGCTACACCTTC
CASSFSGKGYGYTF
>.|TRBJ1-1|.|TRBV12-3/TRBV12-4
TGTGCCAGCAGTTTGGGCATAGATAACACTGAAGCTTTCTTT
CASSLGIDNTEAFF
>.|TRBJ1-1|many|TRBV28
TGTGCCAGCAGTCGGTGGGACGGAAACACTGAAGCTTTCTTT
CASSRWDGNTEAFF
>.|TRBJ2-1|few|TRBV5-1
TGCGCCAGCCGTGAGGCTAATGAGCAGTTCTTC
CASREANEQFF
>.|TRBJ2-7|.|TRBV6-6
TGTGCCAGCAGCAGGGACTACGAGCAGTACTTC
CASSRDYEQYF
>.|TRBJ2-5|few|TRBV6-1
TGTGCCAGCATGACGGACCAAGAGACCCAGTACTTC
CASMTDQETQYF
>TRBD1|TRBJ1-5|few|TRBV14
TGTGCCAGCAGCCAAGAGCAGGGGGGTTTTCGTCAGCCCCAGCATTTT
CASSQEQGGFRQPQHF
>.|TRBJ2-2|many|TRBV7-8
TGTGCCAGCAGCTTAGGAGGCAGTTACACCGGGGAGCTGTTTTTT
CASSLGGSYTGELFF
>TRBD2|TRBJ2-3|many|TRBV9
TGTGCCAGCAGCGTAGAAGCGGGGGCCGCAGATACGCAGTATTTT
CASSVEAGAADTQYF
>.|TRBJ1-1|.|TRBV28
TGTGCCAGCCGCAGGGCCACTGAAGCTTTCTTT
CASRRATEAFF
>TRBD1|TRBJ1-4|many|TRBV11-2
TGTGCCAGCAGCTTAGAGACAGGGAAGCTGTTTTTT
CASSLETGKLFF
>.|TRBJ1-2|many|TRBV20-1
TGCAGTGCTAGAGATACTGGCGGACTCCCCTATGGCTACACCTTC
CSARDTGGLPYGYTF
>.|TRBJ2-7|few|TRBV5-4
TGTGCCAGCAGCCAAACAGGGGAGCAGTACTTC
CASSQTGEQYF
>.|TRBJ1-5|many|TRBV12-3/TRBV12-4
TGTGCCAGCAGTTTGGGGGTACTAGCAGGTAGCAATCAGCCCCAGCATTTT
CASSLGVLAGSNQPQHF
>.|TRBJ1-3|many|TRBV6-6
TGTGCCAGCAGTTACGCCGACAGGCGCTCTGGAAACACCATATATTTT
CASSYADRRSGNTIYF
>.|TRBJ1-5|many|TRBV7-2
TGTGCCAGCAGCACCTACAGGGATAGCAATCAGCCCCAGCATTTT
CASSTYRDSNQPQHF
>.|TRBJ1-2|many|TRBV30
TGTGCCTGGAGACACGGGGCTAACTATGGCTACACCTTC
CAWRHGANYGYTF
>.|TRBJ1-5|many|TRBV6-2/TRBV6-3
TGTGCCAGCAGTTACTTGGCCCCAAATCAGCCCCAGCATTTT
CASSYLAPNQPQHF
>.|TRBJ2-1|.|TRBV27
TGTGCCAGCAGTTTAAACTCCAATGAGCAGTTCTTC
CASSLNSNEQFF
>.|TRBJ1-2|many|TRBV5-1
TGCGCCAGCAGCTTGGATCCCGGGACCGCTTATGGCTACACCTTC
CASSLDPGTAYGYTF
>.|TRBJ1-1|many|TRBV7-8
TGTGCCAGCAGCTGGATGGGGCGCAACACTGAAGCTTTCTTT
CASSWMGRNTEAFF